This T cell receptor beta chain originates from a study of neurological immune-mediated disorders. This clonotype was seen ten or more times. This CDR3 contains 16 residues. Germline loops: CDR1 DFQATT, CDR2 SNEGSKA (reference sequence). Trimming left V 0 bases short and J 5 bases short, with 19 bases between. TCRdb re-called the 5' RACE reads with MiXCR, one entry per CDR3 protein. The sample has about 50,000 distinct CDR3 sequences, about 15% seen once. The sequencing input was PBMCs. The gene calls are TRBV20-1 and TRBJ1-2, with TRBD1 as a possible D gene (5 bases). The receptor's source is a man in his sixties in good health. CDR3 DNA: TGCAGTGCTAGAGATGGGGGTCCCCCTGTAGGGTATGGCTACACCTTC. Protein product: CSARDGGPPVGYGYTF.